This T cell receptor beta chain was documented in a study of shared clonotypes between healthy human individuals. Findings of the study overall: Sampling used blood alone; tissue repertoires probably differ.

Note on this clone: What it recognizes is unknown.

Replicate PCRs were loaded with approximately 300 ng DNA from unsorted PBMC, around 30,000 T cell genomes. TCRdb's copy holds only in-frame clones and misses some; the assay was immunoSEQ multiplex PCR. The sample has 470,000 or so clones; 65% to 85% are singletons. Genomic DNA of unsorted samples came from 85 million to 90 million PBMCs. Trimming at V came to 5 bases and at J to 5 bases, leaving 7 bases not matched to a gene. The CDR3 spans 15 residues. Germline CDR1 reads SGHTA; CDR2 reads FQGTGA. The J gene is TRBJ2-1, the V gene TRBV7-3, with 9 bases aligning to TRBD2. What was sequenced was PBMCs. The sequence derives from a woman in her forties in good health. Some clones in this sample may be carry-over from other donors' samples. CDR3: CASSIGTSTNNEQFF. CDR3 sequence (DNA): TGTGCCAGCAGCATTGGGACTAGCACTAACAATGAGCAGTTCTTC. The whole variable domain, filled in from reference TRBV7-3 and TRBJ2-1, reads GAGVSQTPSNKVTEKGKYVELRCDPISGHTALYWYRQSLGQGPEFLIYFQGTGAADDSGLPNDRFFAVRPEGSVSTLKIQRTERGDSAVYLCASSIGTSTNNEQFFGPGTRLTVL.